These 12 T cell receptor beta chains originate from one sample sequenced in a study of cytomegalovirus exposure and HLA in healthy donors. 60 Vbeta and 13 Jbeta primers were used in PCR. Only in-frame clones appear in the TCRdb table, and some are missing; sequencing was by immunoSEQ multiplex PCR. This table holds 87,000 or so clones. Material for sequencing was PBMCs. The receptors shown here come from a man aged 45-65 years in good health and CMV-seropositive.

Details on this clone: Relative to the germline gene, one junction end is altered; a read error may explain this. The chain employs TRBV4-3 and TRBJ1-3; D is uncertain. The CDR3 is made up of 17 amino acids. Germline CDR1 is LGHNA and CDR2 is YSLEER. The CDR3 spells CASGQEWPRTAFDTIYF. The CDR3 bases are TGCGCCAGCGGCCAAGAATGGCCACGAACAGCCTTTGACACCATATATTTT.

This chain links TRBV9 with TRBJ1-1; D call uncertain. CDR1 and CDR2 (germline): SGDLS, YYNGEE. The CDR3 extends over 14 amino acids. Trimming stripped 2 bases from V and 2 bases from J, with 10 bases between. The chain's CDR3 is CASSVGGYNTEAFF. The CDR3 DNA reads as TGTGCCAGCAGCGTCGGAGGGTACAACACTGAAGCTTTCTTT.

The chain carries TRBV7-2 and TRBJ2-7, with unresolved D. The CDR3 loop spans 13 amino acids. Deletions cut 4 bases from V and 3 bases from J, with 10 bases between. Germline V lookup: CDR1 SGHTA, CDR2 FQGNSA. DNA of the CDR3: TGTGCCAGCAGCTCCTATAATTTCTACGAGCAGTACTTC. Translating it yields CASSSYNFYEQYF. The variable domain in full, with the rest retrieved from reference TRBV7-2 and TRBJ2-7, is GAGVSQSPSNKVTEKGKDVELRCDPISGHTALYWYRQSLGQGLEFLIYFQGNSAPDKSGLPSDRFSAERTGGSVSTLTIQRTQQEDSAVYLCASSSYNFYEQYFGPGTRLTVT.

The chain couples TRBV6-5 to TRBJ1-4, with D perhaps TRBD1 (5 bases). The germline gives CDR1 MNHEY, CDR2 SVGAGI. Trimming cost V 8 bases and J 11 bases, with 18 bases left between them. The CDR3 has 13 amino acids. CDR3 coding DNA: TGTGCCAGCGCTTACACATCGGGGGGGAAACTGTTTTTT. As protein: CASAYTSGGKLFF.

The chain combines TRBV10-3 with TRBJ2-7; D might be TRBD2 (6 bases). The CDR3 is 14 residues long. CDR1 and CDR2 (germline): ENHRY, SYGVKD. V lost 7 bases to trimming and J lost 3 bases, with 16 bases between them. This CDR3 is CAIKQAEGGYEQYF. CDR3 DNA: TGTGCCATCAAGCAGGCCGAGGGAGGCTACGAGCAGTACTTC.

The chain uses TRBV7-2 and TRBJ2-5; 7 positions agree with TRBD2. The CDR3 sequence is 13 residues long. With 6 bases clipped from V and 10 bases from J, the junction kept 11 bases outside the gene matches. CDR1 SGHTA and CDR2 FQGNSA come from the germline V gene. The CDR3 DNA is TGTGCCAGCAGTCCCGGGGAGGGTAAGCGCCAGTACTTC. Its protein is CASSPGEGKRQYF.

The chain employs TRBV6-1 and TRBJ1-2; D is unclear. Germline V gene data show CDR1 as MNHNS and CDR2 as SASEGT. The CDR3 totals 14 residues. V lost 1 base to trimming and J lost 2 bases, with 8 bases between them. The CDR3 here is CASSEVLRNYGYTF. Here the CDR3 DNA reads TGTGCCAGCAGTGAAGTTCTGCGCAACTATGGCTACACCTTC.

The chain carries TRBV5-6 and TRBJ1-1; D is unclear. There are 13 residues in the CDR3. Germline CDR1 SGHDT, CDR2 YYEEEE. Trimming cost V 1 base and J 3 bases, with 7 bases left between them. CDR3 sequence (DNA): TGTGCCAGCAGCTTGTCGTTTGACACTGAAGCTTTCTTT. Translation gives CASSLSFDTEAFF.

A remark on this clone: Relative to the germline gene, one junction end is altered; a read error may explain this. V gene TRBV7-7 combines with J gene TRBJ2-7; D is perhaps TRBD2 (6 bases). The CDR3 extends over 13 amino acids. From germline, CDR1 is SSHAT and CDR2 FNYEAQ (reference sequence). Written as DNA, the CDR3 is TGTGCTAGCAGCTTAGACGCAGGGAGGGAGCAGTACTTC. Residues: CASSLDAGREQYF.

This chain connects TRBV5-6 to TRBJ1-4; TRBD1 is a possible D gene (5 bases). CDR3 length: 14 residues. The germline gives CDR1 SGHDT, CDR2 YYEEEE. Trimming left V 1 base short and J 8 bases short, with 12 bases between. The CDR3 DNA reads TGTGCCAGCAGCTTGCCAGGGTCTGGGGAAAAACTGTTTTTT. Encoded protein: CASSLPGSGEKLFF.

CDR3 sequence: CASSPGLGFKEQYF. The CDR3 DNA follows: TGTGCCAGCAGCCCCGGACTAGGGTTCAAGGAGCAGTACTTC. The chain is built from TRBV5-4 and TRBJ2-7; 7 positions match TRBD2. The CDR3 consists of 14 residues. Germline CDR1 SGHNT, CDR2 YYREEE (reference sequence). Trimming at V came to 4 bases and at J to 7 bases, leaving 11 bases not matched to a gene.

The chain links TRBV27 to TRBJ1-1, with D perhaps TRBD1 (5 bases). This CDR3 comprises 13 residues. Trimming pared 7 bases from V and 5 bases from J, leaving 14 bases between. Germline V lookup: CDR1 MNHEY, CDR2 SMNVEV (reference sequence). For the CDR3, the DNA is TGTGCCAGCACCGAAGGGGCGAAAACTGAAGCTTTCTTT. Its translation is CASTEGAKTEAFF.